A selection of T cell receptor beta chains follows, all from one sample in a study of regulatory T cells in long-lasting Graves disease. MiXCR was run by TCRdb on the multiplex PCR reads, yielding one entry per CDR3 protein. The sample lists 350,000 to 400,000 distinct CDR3 sequences, 15% to 20% occurring once. These data were likewise used in another study, on T cells in Graves' hyperthyroidism and ophthalmopathy.

The sequenced sample was peripheral blood mononuclear cells (PBMCs), obtained at new diagnosis, from a patient treated with antithyroid drugs. These receptor sequences come from a woman aged 18 to 35 with Graves disease. The CDR3 runs from the conserved cysteine through the conserved F or W. Fields, in order: J gene, CDR3 length, clone size, D gene, V gene, CDR3 protein, CDR3 DNA. A D gene is named only where the DNA matches it firmly. A clone size is listed for some rows: how often the clone was seen (once, few, many), or a class if it is expanded.

j_call: TRBJ2-1
cdr3_length: 15
clone_size: .
d_call: TRBD2
v_call: TRBV5-4
cdr3_aa: CASSSRLAGGSEQFF
cdr3_nt: TGTGCCAGCAGCTCCCGACTAGCGGGGGGTAGTGAGCAGTTCTTC

j_call: TRBJ1-2
cdr3_length: 16
clone_size: few
d_call: .
v_call: TRBV6-2/TRBV6-3
cdr3_aa: CASNLNLRGINYGYTF
cdr3_nt: TGTGCCAGCAACTTAAACCTCCGGGGTATCAACTATGGCTACACCTTC

j_call: TRBJ2-6
cdr3_length: 18
clone_size: .
d_call: .
v_call: TRBV19
cdr3_aa: CASSIPGRGGSGANVLTF
cdr3_nt: TGTGCCAGTAGTATACCGGGCAGAGGGGGCTCTGGGGCCAACGTCCTGACTTTC

j_call: TRBJ2-1
cdr3_length: 18
clone_size: many
d_call: TRBD2
v_call: TRBV20-1
cdr3_aa: CSARDVLAGAHSYNEQFF
cdr3_nt: TGCAGTGCTAGAGATGTCCTAGCGGGGGCCCACTCCTACAATGAGCAGTTCTTC

j_call: TRBJ2-1
cdr3_length: 14
clone_size: few
d_call: .
v_call: TRBV7-9
cdr3_aa: CASSPGIRYNEQFF
cdr3_nt: TGTGCCAGCAGCCCCGGGATTCGCTACAATGAGCAGTTCTTC

j_call: TRBJ2-7
cdr3_length: 16
clone_size: .
d_call: .
v_call: TRBV4-1
cdr3_aa: CASSQRTGEPLYEQYF
cdr3_nt: TGCGCCAGCAGCCAACGAACGGGAGAGCCCTTGTACGAGCAGTACTTC

j_call: TRBJ1-2
cdr3_length: 13
clone_size: many
d_call: .
v_call: TRBV6-1
cdr3_aa: CASSHEALEGYTF
cdr3_nt: TGTGCCAGCAGCCACGAGGCATTAGAGGGCTACACCTTC

j_call: TRBJ1-1
cdr3_length: 13
clone_size: few
d_call: .
v_call: TRBV6-1
cdr3_aa: CASSRTAASEAFF
cdr3_nt: TGTGCCAGCAGTCGAACAGCTGCTTCTGAAGCTTTCTTT

j_call: TRBJ1-6
cdr3_length: 13
clone_size: .
d_call: .
v_call: TRBV10-3
cdr3_aa: CASRPMTGSPLHF
cdr3_nt: TGTGCCAGCAGGCCGATGACAGGCTCACCCCTCCACTTT

j_call: TRBJ2-7
cdr3_length: 14
clone_size: .
d_call: TRBD2
v_call: TRBV6-1
cdr3_aa: CASSILAGRGEQYF
cdr3_nt: TGTGCCAGCAGTATACTAGCGGGGAGGGGCGAGCAGTACTTC

j_call: TRBJ2-7
cdr3_length: 14
clone_size: many
d_call: .
v_call: TRBV20-1
cdr3_aa: CSARVFSGGHEQYF
cdr3_nt: TGCAGTGCTAGAGTTTTTTCCGGAGGCCACGAGCAGTACTTC

j_call: TRBJ1-1
cdr3_length: 14
clone_size: .
d_call: .
v_call: TRBV7-2
cdr3_aa: CASSSPGTVTEAFF
cdr3_nt: TGTGCCAGCAGCTCCCCTGGGACGGTCACTGAAGCTTTCTTT

j_call: TRBJ2-7
cdr3_length: 13
clone_size: many
d_call: .
v_call: TRBV5-6
cdr3_aa: CASSFGRRNEQYF
cdr3_nt: TGTGCCAGCAGCTTTGGCAGACGGAACGAGCAGTACTTC

j_call: TRBJ1-2
cdr3_length: 15
clone_size: many
d_call: .
v_call: TRBV28
cdr3_aa: CASRPLGTSNYGYTF
cdr3_nt: TGTGCCAGCAGACCCCTCGGGACCTCCAACTATGGCTACACCTTC

j_call: TRBJ2-1
cdr3_length: 13
clone_size: .
d_call: TRBD1
v_call: TRBV10-3
cdr3_aa: CAIWTGTDNEQFF
cdr3_nt: TGTGCCATTTGGACAGGGACAGACAATGAGCAGTTCTTC

j_call: TRBJ1-6
cdr3_length: 15
clone_size: many
d_call: .
v_call: TRBV6-1
cdr3_aa: CASSGGAWGNSPLHF
cdr3_nt: TGTGCCAGCAGTGGAGGCGCATGGGGTAATTCACCCCTCCACTTT